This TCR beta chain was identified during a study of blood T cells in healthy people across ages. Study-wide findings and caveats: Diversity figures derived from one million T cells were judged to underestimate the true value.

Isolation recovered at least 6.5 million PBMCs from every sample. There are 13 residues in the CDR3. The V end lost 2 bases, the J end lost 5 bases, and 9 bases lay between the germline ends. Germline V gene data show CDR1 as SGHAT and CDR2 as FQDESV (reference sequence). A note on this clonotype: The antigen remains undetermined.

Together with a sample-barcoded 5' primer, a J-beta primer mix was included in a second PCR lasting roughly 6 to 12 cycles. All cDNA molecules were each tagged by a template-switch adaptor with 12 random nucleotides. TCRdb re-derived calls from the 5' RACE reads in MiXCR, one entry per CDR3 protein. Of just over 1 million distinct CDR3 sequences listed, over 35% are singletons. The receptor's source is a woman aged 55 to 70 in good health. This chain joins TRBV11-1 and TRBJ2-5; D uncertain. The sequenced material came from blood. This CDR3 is CASSLKNGETQYF. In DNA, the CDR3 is TGTGCCAGCAGCTTAAAGAATGGGGAGACCCAGTACTTC.